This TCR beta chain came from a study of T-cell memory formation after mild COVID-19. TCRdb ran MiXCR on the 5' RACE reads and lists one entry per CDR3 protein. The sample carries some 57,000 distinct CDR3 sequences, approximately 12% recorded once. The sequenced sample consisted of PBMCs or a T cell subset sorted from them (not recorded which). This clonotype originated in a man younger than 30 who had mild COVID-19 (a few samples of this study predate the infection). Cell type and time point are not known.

The CDR3 is CASSAGRLANYGYTF. For the CDR3, the DNA is TGTGCCAGCAGTGCGGGACGTCTAGCTAACTATGGCTACACCTTC. The chain recombines TRBV12-3 or TRBV12-4 with TRBJ1-2; a weak D match, TRBD1 (5 bases). Deletions cut 5 bases from V and 0 bases from J, with 13 bases between. This CDR3 comprises 15 residues.